Following are 32 T cell receptor beta chains from one sample sequenced in a study of blood T cell repertoires in COVID-19. Repertoires were generated with immunoSEQ multiplex PCR, while TCRdb's copy carries only in-frame clones and drops some. The sample comprises approximately 440,000 clones, 80% to 95% of which are singletons, and roughly 0.66% rests with the top ten. Sequencing was done on a sample of PBMCs or T cells enriched from blood (not recorded which). The source of these receptors is a man between 18 and 29 years old who had recovered from COVID-19.

V gene TRBV7-2 combines with J gene TRBJ1-3; D remains ambiguous. Germline loops: CDR1 SGHTA, CDR2 FQGNSA. The CDR3 spans 19 residues. Between the trimmed V and J ends, which lost 2 bases and 0 bases, there was a span of 20 bases. In nucleotides, the CDR3 is TGTGCCAGCAGCTTACGGGTCCGGACGGTTACTAGCTCTGGAAACACCATATATTTT. Translating gives CASSLRVRTVTSSGNTIYF.

This chain joins TRBV21-1 and TRBJ2-3; the table's D call, TRBD2, has no DNA check behind it. TRBV21-1 is classified as a pseudogene. This CDR3 has 14 residues. The CDR3 loop is CASSKERGADTQYF. The CDR3 bases are TGTGCCAGCAGCAAAGAGCGGGGGGCAGATACGCAGTATTTT.

The V and J genes are TRBV6-2 or TRBV6-3 and TRBJ2-1, with a tentative D call TRBD2 (6 bases). From germline, CDR1 is MNHEY and CDR2 SVGEGT. The germline V and J ends were trimmed by 2 bases and 6 bases, with 20 bases remaining between them. This CDR3 spans 17 amino acids. The DNA for the CDR3 is TGTGCCAGCAGTTACCACCCGCCTGCGGGAAGGCTCAATGAGCAGTTCTTC. Residues: CASSYHPPAGRLNEQFF.

The rearrangement joins TRBV5-1 to TRBJ1-1, with D perhaps matching TRBD1 (5 bases). CDR1 is SGHRS, CDR2 YFSETQ, per germline. This CDR3 has 14 residues. Trimming left V 0 bases short and J 3 bases short, with 9 bases between. CDR3 amino acids: CASSLEGRDTEAFF. The CDR3 bases are TGCGCCAGCAGCTTGGAAGGCAGGGACACTGAAGCTTTCTTT.

This chain joins TRBV15 and TRBJ2-1, with 8 bases lining up with TRBD2. Germline V gene sequence: CDR1 LNHNV, CDR2 YYDKDF (reference sequence). This CDR3 is built from 15 residues. V trimming: 3 bases; J trimming: 2 bases; junction bases outside the gene matches: 3. The CDR3 bases are TGTGCCACCAGCAGGGAGCGGGGGACCTACAATGAGCAGTTCTTC. Protein product: CATSRERGTYNEQFF.

V and J are TRBV18 and TRBJ2-1; no definite D call. The CDR3 contains 13 residues. V dropped 5 bases and J dropped 7 bases, with 12 bases sitting between them. Germline V gene data show CDR1 as KGHSH and CDR2 as LQKENI. In DNA, the CDR3 is TGTGCCAGCTCATACTCCATATTGAATGAGCAGTTCTTC. This codes for CASSYSILNEQFF.

The rearrangement uses TRBV6-5 and TRBJ1-3; 8 bases fit TRBD1. This CDR3 is 13 amino acids long. With V trimmed by 7 bases and J by 3 bases, 2 bases remained unmatched. Germline values: CDR1 MNHEY, CDR2 SVGAGI. The CDR3 DNA reads as TGTGCCAGCACTGGACAGGGTGGAAACACCATATATTTT. Translated, it gives CASTGQGGNTIYF.

The chain joins TRBV4-1 to TRBJ1-2; weak D call: TRBD1 (5 bases). The germline V gene encodes CDR1 MGHRA and CDR2 YSYEKL. CDR3 length: 15 amino acids. V was pared by 5 bases and J by 5 bases, with 18 bases between. The CDR3 loop is CASSSPEKGVYGYTF. The CDR3 DNA is TGCGCCAGCAGCTCCCCAGAGAAAGGGGTGTATGGCTACACCTTC.

The chain recombines TRBV7-9 with TRBJ1-5, with a weak D call TRBD1 (6 bases). The V gene lost 1 base and the J gene lost 0 bases, with 10 bases spanning the gap. The CDR3 runs to 16 residues. Germline V gene lookup returns CDR1 SEHNR and CDR2 FQNEAQ (reference sequence). The CDR3 loop is CASSLGGPDSNQPQHF. CDR3 DNA: TGTGCCAGCAGCTTAGGGGGGCCTGATAGCAATCAGCCCCAGCATTTT.

V is TRBV11-2 and J is TRBJ1-1, with 10 bases fitting TRBD1. V lost 5 bases and J lost 4; bases outside the gene matches: 7. The CDR3 totals 15 residues. CDR1 and CDR2 from the germline V gene are SGHAT and FQNNGV. The CDR3 DNA reads as TGTGCCAGCAGCCCTCGGACAGGGGGAAGCACTGAAGCTTTCTTT. Amino acids: CASSPRTGGSTEAFF.

This chain connects TRBV6-5 to TRBJ1-1, with D maybe TRBD1 (6 bases). V lost 2 bases and J lost 5, with 9 bases in between. This CDR3 is built from 13 residues. The germline gives CDR1 MNHEY, CDR2 SVGAGI. The CDR3 loop reads CASSYQGMTEAFF. In DNA form, the CDR3 reads TGTGCCAGCAGTTACCAGGGGATGACTGAAGCTTTCTTT.

For the CDR3, the DNA is TGTGCCAGCAGTCCTCGGGGTCCCTCCTACAATGAGCAGTTCTTC. Translation: CASSPRGPSYNEQFF. The chain links TRBV27 to TRBJ2-1, with a tentative D call TRBD2 (5 bases). The CDR3 is made up of 15 amino acids. The V end was cut by 5 bases, the J end by 0 bases, with 11 bases between. CDR1 and CDR2 (germline): MNHEY, SMNVEV (reference sequence).

The J gene is TRBJ1-2, the V gene TRBV4-1; 11 bases match TRBD1. V lost 5 bases, J lost 8 bases, and 13 bases stayed unmatched. The CDR3 consists of 16 residues. CDR1 and CDR2 from the germline V gene are MGHRA and YSYEKL. In DNA form, the CDR3 reads TGCGCCAGCAGCGAACGGACAGGGGGCGCCTATGTGGGCTACACCTTC. Protein sequence: CASSERTGGAYVGYTF.

This sequence joins TRBV7-9 and TRBJ1-2; the D is unclear. The CDR3 totals 13 residues. Trimming took 3 bases from V and 4 from J, leaving 9 bases between them. Germline loops: CDR1 SEHNR, CDR2 FQNEAQ (reference sequence). DNA of the CDR3: TGTGCCAGCAGCTTGTCGGCGGGCTATGGCTACACCTTC. As protein: CASSLSAGYGYTF.

The chain carries TRBV6-5 and TRBJ2-2, with 9 bases that match TRBD1. J lost 6 bases, V lost 7 bases, and 6 bases had no gene match. The CDR3 is 14 residues long. The germline V gene encodes CDR1 MNHEY and CDR2 SVGAGI. The CDR3 loop is CASTRTGVAGELFF. The CDR3 DNA reads as TGTGCCAGCACCCGGACAGGGGTGGCCGGGGAGCTGTTTTTT.

The chain joins TRBV6-5 to TRBJ2-1, with D perhaps TRBD2 (5 bases). The CDR3 spans 11 residues. Germline-derived CDR1 and CDR2 are MNHEY and SVGAGI. The germline V and J ends were trimmed by 7 bases and 10 bases, with 11 bases remaining between them. In DNA, the CDR3 is TGTGCCAGCAATCGGGAAGGAGAGCAGTTCTTC. Protein: CASNREGEQFF.

This chain uses TRBV5-6 with TRBJ1-1, with TRBD1 matching over 8 bases. Looked up from germline, CDR1 is SGHDT and CDR2 is YYEEEE. This CDR3 spans 13 amino acids. V lost 0 bases and J lost 5; bases outside the gene matches: 0. CDR3 amino acids: CASSLDRGTEAFF. CDR3 in DNA: TGTGCCAGCAGCTTGGACAGGGGGACTGAAGCTTTCTTT.

V is TRBV2 and J is TRBJ1-2; no reliable D call. Germline values: CDR1 SNHLY, CDR2 FYNNEI. The ends were cut back, 4 bases at V and 2 bases at J, with 8 bases in the middle. The CDR3 runs to 13 residues. The CDR3 sequence: CASSADINYGYTF. DNA of the CDR3: TGTGCCAGCAGTGCCGACATAAACTATGGCTACACCTTC.

V gene TRBV25-1 combines with J gene TRBJ1-3; D not resolved. Trimming removed 1 base from V and 2 bases from J, with 9 bases in between. The CDR3 is made up of 15 amino acids. CDR1 and CDR2 (germline): MGHDK, SYGVNS. CDR3 amino acids: CASSEFRGTGNTIYF. As DNA, the CDR3 is TGTGCCAGCAGTGAATTCAGAGGGACTGGAAACACCATATATTTT.

The chain joins TRBV18 to TRBJ1-5; TRBD1 might be the D (5 bases). Trimming took off 3 bases at V and 0 bases at J, with 9 bases between the two ends. The CDR3 extends over 15 amino acids. Germline assignment: CDR1 KGHSH and CDR2 LQKENI. CDR3 sequence: CASSPQGHSNQPQHF. The DNA of the CDR3 is TGTGCCAGCTCACCCCAGGGTCATAGCAATCAGCCCCAGCATTTT.

The V and J genes are TRBV5-1 and TRBJ2-1; D unresolved. Germline CDR1 reads SGHRS; CDR2 reads YFSETQ. With 0 bases removed from V and 2 bases from J, the gap between germline ends came to 6 bases. This CDR3 is built from 14 residues. CDR3 DNA: TGCGCCAGCAGCTTGGAACTAACCTACAATGAGCAGTTCTTC. It yields the protein CASSLELTYNEQFF.

The V and J genes are TRBV5-1 and TRBJ1-3, with TRBD1 as a possible D gene (6 bases). The CDR3 loop spans 16 amino acids. The V gene's germline CDR1 is SGHRS and CDR2 YFSETQ. V dropped 1 base and J dropped 4 bases, with 15 bases sitting between them. This CDR3 reads CASSLSSGALGNTIYF. CDR3 sequence (DNA): TGCGCCAGCAGCTTGTCTTCAGGGGCGTTGGGAAACACCATATATTTT.

Turning to this clone: Germline is not matched at one junction end, which may reflect a read error. The chain has TRBV7-8 and TRBJ1-5; D not resolved. The germline gives CDR1 SGHVS, CDR2 FQNEAQ. This CDR3 is 15 amino acids long. The CDR3 bases are TGTGCCAGCAGTTTAGGAGCGGGTAGCAATCAGCCCCAGCATTTT. This sequence encodes CASSLGAGSNQPQHF. Full variable domain (remainder filled in from reference TRBV7-8 and TRBJ1-5): GAGVSQSPRYKVAKRGQDVALRCDPISGHVSLFWYQQALGQGPEFLTYFQNEAQLDKSGLPSDRFFAERPEGSVSTLKIQRTQQEDSAVYLCASSLGAGSNQPQHFGDGTRLSIL.

The genes are TRBV6-5 and TRBJ1-1; a possible D gene is TRBD1 (5 bases). Germline assignment: CDR1 MNHEY and CDR2 SVGAGI. Trimming removed 2 bases at V and 1 base at J, with 8 bases between. This CDR3 spans 14 amino acids. The CDR3 nucleotides read TGTGCCAGCAGTTACGCTACAGGGAACACTGAAGCTTTCTTT. Residues: CASSYATGNTEAFF.

Only one count was recorded for this clone. This chain uses TRBV14 with TRBJ2-1; TRBD2 aligns across 7 bases. The V gene end was trimmed by 1 base and the J gene end by 3 bases; junction bases not matched to a gene: 3. Germline CDR1 is SGHDN and CDR2 is FVKESK. The CDR3 is made up of 15 amino acids. The CDR3 sequence: CASSQASGYYNEQFF. The CDR3 nucleotides are TGTGCCAGCAGCCAAGCTAGCGGTTACTACAATGAGCAGTTCTTC.

The rearrangement uses TRBV2 and TRBJ1-4; no definite D call. The CDR3 totals 13 residues. Trimming took 11 bases from V and 7 from J, leaving 17 bases between them. Germline-derived CDR1 and CDR2 are SNHLY and FYNNEI. The DNA for the CDR3 is TGTGCCGGGAATCGGGGAGTTTCTGAAAAACTGTTTTTT. Its translation is CAGNRGVSEKLFF.

The chain links TRBV5-4 to TRBJ1-6; D is uncertain. Trimming removed 0 bases at V and 6 bases at J, with 10 bases between. The CDR3 extends over 15 amino acids. CDR1 and CDR2 (germline): SGHNT, YYREEE (reference sequence). CDR3 in DNA: TGTGCCAGCAGCTTGGCAGGCAGCCCTAATTCACCCCTCCACTTT. As protein: CASSLAGSPNSPLHF.

The CDR3 DNA sequence: TGTGCCAGCAGCGGGCCAGGGGTGGACACCGGGGAGCTGTTTTTT. Translated: CASSGPGVDTGELFF. The chain joins TRBV9 to TRBJ2-2, with a weak D call TRBD1 (6 bases). The germline gives CDR1 SGDLS, CDR2 YYNGEE. The CDR3 has 15 amino acids. Trimming pared 3 bases from V and 3 bases from J, leaving 12 bases between.

This clone was seen more than once but under ten times. The chain recombines TRBV4-1 with TRBJ2-6; 9 positions match TRBD1. The CDR3 totals 16 residues. Per the germline V gene, CDR1 is MGHRA and CDR2 is YSYEKL. V was clipped by 3 bases and J by 0 bases; unmatched bases: 0. CDR3 sequence: CASSQGQGSGANVLTF. DNA of the CDR3: TGCGCCAGCAGCCAGGGACAGGGCTCTGGGGCCAACGTCCTGACTTTC.

This chain connects TRBV9 to TRBJ1-6; the match to TRBD1 covers 9 bases. The CDR3 is made up of 15 amino acids. In germline, CDR1 is SGDLS, CDR2 YYNGEE. The V segment lost 0 bases and the J segment 10 bases; nucleotides outside the gene matches: 5. The CDR3 sequence: CASSVETGGRSPLHF. The CDR3 DNA reads as TGTGCCAGCAGCGTAGAAACAGGGGGCAGATCACCCCTCCACTTT. Full variable domain (missing parts from reference TRBV9 and TRBJ1-6): DSGVTQTPKHLITATGQRVTLRCSPRSGDLSVYWYQQSLDQGLQFLIQYYNGEERAKGNILERFSAQQFPDLHSELNLSSLELGDSALYFCASSVETGGRSPLHFGNGTRLTVT.

V and J are TRBV27 and TRBJ2-2; the match to TRBD2 covers 7 bases. With V trimmed by 0 bases and J by 4 bases, 8 bases remained unmatched. Germline V lookup: CDR1 MNHEY, CDR2 SMNVEV (reference sequence). CDR3 length equals 17 residues. The CDR3 coding sequence is TGTGCCAGCAGTTTATCGGGAGGGAGTACGGTCACCGGGGAGCTGTTTTTT. It translates to CASSLSGGSTVTGELFF.

The rearrangement uses TRBV5-1 and TRBJ1-1; the D gene is possibly TRBD1 (5 bases). Trimming shortened V by 4 bases and J by 6 bases, and 13 bases separated the two germline ends. This CDR3 comprises 13 residues. Per germline, CDR1 SGHRS and CDR2 YFSETQ. CDR3 sequence (DNA): TGCGCCAGCAGCCCAGGGAAGATCGCTGAAGCTTTCTTT. Translation gives CASSPGKIAEAFF. Using reference TRBV5-1 and TRBJ1-1 for the parts outside the CDR3, the full variable domain is KAGVTQTPRYLIKTRGQQVTLSCSPISGHRSVSWYQQTPGQGLQFLFEYFSETQRNKGNFPGRFSGRQFSNSRSEMNVSTLELGDSALYLCASSPGKIAEAFFGQGTRLTVV.